Each of the 18 T cell receptor beta chains below was sequenced from the same sample in a study of regulatory T cells in long-lasting Graves disease. Building the TCR beta libraries relied on iRepertoire HTBI primers, and CDR3 regions underwent Arm-PCR. TCRdb itself ran the multiplex PCR reads through MiXCR, one entry per CDR3 protein. Altogether approximately 470,000 distinct CDR3 sequences are present, under 20% being singletons, with the ten largest covering roughly an eighth. This sample's time point: newly diagnosed GD, antithyroid drugs for less than 3 months. Scientists built the TCR library using RNA that was extracted from PBMCs. These data also featured in a second study, about T cells in Graves' hyperthyroidism and ophthalmopathy.

The specimen comprised peripheral blood mononuclear cells (PBMCs), sampled at new diagnosis, from a patient treated with antithyroid drugs. These receptor sequences come from a middle-aged man with Graves disease.

This chain links TRBV12-5 with TRBJ2-1, with TRBD1 identical over 8 bases. The J segment lost 5 bases and the V segment lost 5 bases, leaving 8 bases of the junction unmatched. CDR3 size: 15 residues. Germline V CDR1 and CDR2: LGHNT, FRNRAP. CDR3 nucleotides: TGTGCTAGTGGTCCGCTACGGACAGGGAACAATGAGCAGTTCTTC. It encodes CASGPLRTGNNEQFF.

With regard to this clonotype: At one boundary the junction diverges from the germline segment, which might be a read error. The V and J genes are TRBV5-1 and TRBJ1-1; D gene ambiguous. CDR1 is SGHRS and CDR2 is YFSETQ in the germline V gene. CDR3 size: 13 residues. Here the CDR3 DNA reads TGCGCCGGCAGCTCAAACACGAACACTGAAGCTTTCTTT. This translates into CAGSSNTNTEAFF. Drawing the rest from reference TRBV5-1 and TRBJ1-1, the complete variable domain is KAGVTQTPRYLIKTRGQQVTLSCSPISGHRSVSWYQQTPGQGLQFLFEYFSETQRNKGNFPGRFSGRQFSNSRSEMNVSTLELGDSALYLCAGSSNTNTEAFFGQGTRLTVV.

This clonotype occurred a few times. This chain uses TRBV27 with TRBJ2-7; D is unresolved. The germline gives CDR1 MNHEY, CDR2 SMNVEV (reference sequence). The CDR3 extends over 14 amino acids. The V and J ends lost 3 bases and 1 base respectively, with 10 bases between them. The CDR3 region has the DNA TGTGCCAGCAGTTTTCTTGACCCTTCCTACGAGCAGTACTTC. Translating gives CASSFLDPSYEQYF.

This clonotype was found many times. V usage is TRBV28 and J usage is TRBJ2-3; D might be TRBD2 (5 bases). Germline CDR1 MDHEN, CDR2 SYDVKM. This CDR3 has 13 residues. Trimming took 8 bases from V and 4 from J, leaving 13 bases between them. The CDR3 loop reads CASWLARSDTQYF. DNA for the CDR3: TGTGCCAGCTGGCTAGCTAGATCAGATACGCAGTATTTT.

This clonotype was found many times. The chain joins TRBV19 to TRBJ2-1; 15 nucleotides match TRBD2. The CDR3 sequence is 15 residues long. V lost 5 bases and J lost 8; bases outside the gene matches: 4. The germline V gene encodes CDR1 LNHDA and CDR2 SQIVND (reference sequence). CDR3 amino acids: CASSRTSGRVDEQFF. For the CDR3, the DNA is TGTGCCAGTAGTCGGACTAGCGGGAGGGTCGATGAGCAGTTCTTC.

The chain combines TRBV6-1 with TRBJ1-1, with D maybe TRBD1 (6 bases). Per germline, CDR1 MNHNS and CDR2 SASEGT. Between the trimmed V and J ends, which lost 1 base and 12 bases, there was a span of 15 bases. The CDR3 consists of 13 residues. The CDR3 nucleotides read TGTGCCAGCAGTGAAGACACCCGGACAGTTTCTTTCTTT. This translates into CASSEDTRTVSFF.

This clonotype was seen at least ten times. The CDR3 here is CSVPEHPGNTGELFF. The CDR3 coding sequence is TGCAGCGTCCCGGAGCATCCAGGGAACACCGGGGAGCTGTTTTTT. The rearrangement links TRBV29-1 to TRBJ2-2, with no clear D. This CDR3 comprises 15 residues. The ends were cut back, 6 bases at V and 1 base at J, with 15 bases in the middle. The germline V gene has CDR1 SQVTM and CDR2 ANQGSEA.

This clonotype was counted many times. The chain uses TRBV3-1 and TRBJ2-2; D unresolved. The V end was cut by 5 bases, the J end by 7 bases, with 14 bases between. This CDR3 has 14 amino acids. Germline-derived CDR1 and CDR2 are LGHDT and YNNKEL (reference sequence). CDR3 DNA: TGTGCCAGCAGCGATCCGTCTGTCGACGGGGAGCTGTTTTTT. Its protein product is CASSDPSVDGELFF.

This clonotype was observed a handful of times. V and J are TRBV7-9 and TRBJ1-4; 9 positions match TRBD1. Germline assignment: CDR1 SEHNR and CDR2 FQNEAQ (reference sequence). After removal of 6 bases from V and 10 bases from J, the junction contained 9 bases not matched to a gene. The CDR3 consists of 14 residues. For the CDR3, the DNA is TGTGCCAGCAGTAGCCGGGACAGGGCCCGAAAACTGTTTTTT. This codes for CASSSRDRARKLFF.

This clonotype was observed at least ten times. The chain has TRBV30 and TRBJ1-6, with D possibly matching TRBD1 (5 bases). Germline V gene lookup returns CDR1 GTSNPN and CDR2 SVGIG (reference sequence). The V and J ends lost 6 bases and 2 bases respectively, with 11 bases between them. The CDR3 spans 14 residues. The CDR3 DNA sequence: TGTGCCTGCACGAGGGACCCCTATAATTCACCCCTCCACTTT. Its protein is CACTRDPYNSPLHF.

This clonotype came up a few times. The chain uses TRBV6-1 and TRBJ1-5, with 7 bases matching TRBD1. The CDR3 spans 14 residues. The germline CDR1 and CDR2 sequences are MNHNS and SASEGT. Losses at the gene ends were 5 bases for V and 4 bases for J; bases not matched to a gene: 5. CDR3 loop: CASSTGQANQPQHF. CDR3 bases: TGTGCCAGCAGTACCGGACAGGCTAATCAGCCCCAGCATTTT.

Comment on this clonotype: The final CDR3 position lacks the conserved phenylalanine or tryptophan, pointing to a likely read error. The V gene is TRBV7-3, the J gene TRBJ2-1, with 7 bases matching TRBD1. The V gene end was trimmed by 5 bases and the J gene end by 6 bases; junction bases not matched to a gene: 13. The germline V gene has CDR1 SGHTA and CDR2 FQGTGA. This CDR3 is 16 amino acids long. For the CDR3, the DNA is TGTGCCAGCAGCGACTGGCGACAGGGTGGAGGCAATGAGCAGTTCCTC. Translation: CASSDWRQGGGNEQFL.

This clonotype was seen just once. The chain joins TRBV2 to TRBJ1-6, with D unresolved. V lost 0 bases to trimming and J lost 7 bases, with 13 bases between them. Germline V gives CDR1 SNHLY, CDR2 FYNNEI. CDR3 length equals 16 residues. CDR3 bases: TGTGCCAGCAGTGAAGCGAGAGACTTGTGGAATTCACCCCTCCACTTT. Amino acids: CASSEARDLWNSPLHF.

This clonotype was found many times. This chain uses TRBV28 with TRBJ2-6; 9 bases align to TRBD1. The CDR3 totals 16 residues. Germline lookup yields CDR1 MDHEN and CDR2 SYDVKM. With 6 bases clipped from V and 0 bases from J, the junction kept 3 bases outside the gene matches. The CDR3 sequence is CASRGTGNSGANVLTF. The CDR3 region has the DNA TGTGCCAGCAGGGGGACAGGGAACTCTGGGGCCAACGTCCTGACTTTC.

The chain joins TRBV12-3 or TRBV12-4 to TRBJ2-2; 10 positions agree with TRBD2. The length of the CDR3 is 14 residues. V shed 7 bases, J shed 3 bases, and the junction held 2 bases outside the gene matches. The CDR3 is CASTSGRDTGELFF. In DNA, the CDR3 is TGTGCCAGCACCAGCGGGAGGGACACCGGGGAGCTGTTTTTT.

This chain joins TRBV6-4 and TRBJ2-1; 8 nucleotides align to TRBD2. J was trimmed by 3 bases and V by 6 bases; bases with no gene match: 7. CDR1 is MRHNA, CDR2 SNTAGT, per germline. The CDR3 extends over 15 amino acids. The CDR3 reads CASSAGLGDYNEQFF. Written as DNA, the CDR3 is TGTGCCAGCAGCGCGGGACTAGGGGACTACAATGAGCAGTTCTTC.

This clonotype has a handful of counts. The J gene is TRBJ2-1, the V gene TRBV20-1, with 10 positions matching TRBD2. The length of the CDR3 is 19 residues. The V gene end was trimmed by 3 bases and the J gene end by 1 base; junction bases not matched to a gene: 15. The germline gives CDR1 DFQATT, CDR2 SNEGSKA (reference sequence). CDR3: CSARSVSGRPFKSYNEQFF. The CDR3 DNA follows: TGCAGTGCTAGGTCGGTTAGCGGGAGGCCGTTTAAGTCCTACAATGAGCAGTTCTTC.

In its sample, this clonotype was seen many times. At one end the junction does not follow the germline gene, possibly because of a read error. The chain joins TRBV5-1 to TRBJ2-1; 8 positions match TRBD2. Germline-derived CDR1 and CDR2 are SGHRS and YFSETQ. CDR3 length: 16 residues. CDR3 DNA sequence: TGTGCCAGCAGCTTGGTACGGGAGGGCCTGTACAATGAGCAGTTCTTC. This codes for CASSLVREGLYNEQFF.